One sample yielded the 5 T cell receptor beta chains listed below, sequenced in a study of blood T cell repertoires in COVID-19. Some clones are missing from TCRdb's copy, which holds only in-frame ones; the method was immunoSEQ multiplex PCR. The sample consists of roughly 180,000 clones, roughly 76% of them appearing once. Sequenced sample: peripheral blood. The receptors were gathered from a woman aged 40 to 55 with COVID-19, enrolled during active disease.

Written as DNA, the CDR3 is TGTGCCAGCAGCTCCTTCGGGGAGACCCAGTACTTC. Translating gives CASSSFGETQYF. V usage is TRBV5-4 and J usage is TRBJ2-5; unclear D gene. V gave up 3 bases and J gave up 5 bases, with 8 bases separating them. Germline V gene lookup returns CDR1 SGHNT and CDR2 YYREEE (reference sequence). This CDR3 comprises 12 residues.

CDR3 residues: CASTGSGTVIAKNIQYF. CDR3 nucleotides: TGTGCCAGCACCGGTAGCGGGACAGTCATAGCCAAAAACATTCAGTACTTC. V gene TRBV7-2 combines with J gene TRBJ2-4; D may be TRBD2 (8 bases). Germline loops: CDR1 SGHTA, CDR2 FQGNSA. Trimming took 7 bases from V and 0 from J, leaving 19 bases between them. This CDR3 contains 17 residues.

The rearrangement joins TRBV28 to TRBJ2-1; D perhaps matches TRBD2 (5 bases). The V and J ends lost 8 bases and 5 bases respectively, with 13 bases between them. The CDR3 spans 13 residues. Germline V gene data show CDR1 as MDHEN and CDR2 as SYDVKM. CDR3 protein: CASRDYPNNEQFF. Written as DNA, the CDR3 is TGTGCCAGCCGCGACTACCCCAACAATGAGCAGTTCTTC.

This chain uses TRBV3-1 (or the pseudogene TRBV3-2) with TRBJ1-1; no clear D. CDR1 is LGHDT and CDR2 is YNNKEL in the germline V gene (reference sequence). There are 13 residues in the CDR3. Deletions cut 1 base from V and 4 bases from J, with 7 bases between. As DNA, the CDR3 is TGTGCCAGCAGCCAAGTCGGTTTCACTGAAGCTTTCTTT. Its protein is CASSQVGFTEAFF.

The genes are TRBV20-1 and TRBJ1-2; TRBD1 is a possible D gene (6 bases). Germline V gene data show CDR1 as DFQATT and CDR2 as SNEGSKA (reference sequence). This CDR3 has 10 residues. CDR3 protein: CSVYRDGYTF. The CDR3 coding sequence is TGCAGCGTTTACAGGGATGGCTACACCTTC.